These 27 T cell receptor beta chains originate from one sample sequenced in a study of T-cell memory formation after mild COVID-19. Each CDR3 protein gets one entry after TCRdb re-called the 5' RACE reads with MiXCR. The data show fewer than 250,000 distinct CDR3 sequences, with 25% to 35% seen just once and about 10% held by the top ten. The specimen was PBMCs or a T cell subset sorted from them (not recorded which). The receptors were sampled from an adult woman who had mild COVID-19 (a few samples of this study predate the infection). Cell type and time point are not known.

The V gene is TRBV24-1, the J gene TRBJ1-2; 8 positions agree with TRBD1. The CDR3 is 14 residues long. Germline loops: CDR1 KGHDR, CDR2 SFDVKD. The V and J ends lost 4 bases and 8 bases, in that order; junction bases with no gene match: 8. The CDR3 region is CATSDHRTGLGYTF. The CDR3 nucleotides read TGTGCCACCAGTGACCACAGGACAGGGCTCGGCTACACCTTC.

This chain joins TRBV18 and TRBJ1-6; 7 positions match TRBD1. V shed 2 bases and J 8 bases; nucleotides not matched to a gene: 3. Per germline, CDR1 KGHSH and CDR2 LQKENI. There are 14 residues in the CDR3. CDR3 region: CASSPGTAYSPLHF. DNA for the CDR3: TGTGCCAGCTCACCAGGGACAGCATATTCACCCCTCCACTTT.

V and J are TRBV2 and TRBJ1-2; the match to TRBD1 covers 10 bases. V was pared by 8 bases and J by 7 bases, with 7 bases of the junction left unmatched. The CDR3 has 13 residues. Germline-derived CDR1 and CDR2 are SNHLY and FYNNEI. CDR3 DNA sequence: TGTGCCAGCCCGATCGGACAGGGGGTTGGCTACACCTTC. Amino acid sequence: CASPIGQGVGYTF.

This chain uses TRBV5-6 with TRBJ2-1, with D tentatively TRBD1 (5 bases). Germline values: CDR1 SGHDT, CDR2 YYEEEE. This CDR3 has 14 residues. The V end was cut by 4 bases, the J end by 3 bases, with 11 bases between. The CDR3 sequence is CASSRDSFYNEQFF. In DNA form, the CDR3 reads TGTGCCAGCAGCCGCGACAGTTTCTACAATGAGCAGTTCTTC.

V and J are TRBV7-7 and TRBJ2-6, with 9 bases aligning to TRBD1. Germline trimming cut 0 bases from V and 1 base from J; bases unmatched to any gene: 1. Germline CDR1 is SSHAT and CDR2 is FNYEAQ (reference sequence). There are 17 residues in the CDR3. The DNA for the CDR3 is TGTGCCAGCAGCTTAGCCGGGACAGGGTCTGGGGCCAACGTCCTGACTTTC. It yields the protein CASSLAGTGSGANVLTF.

CDR3 DNA: TGCAGTGCTAGAGGGGACACCTCCTACGAGCAGTACTTC. Translated, it gives CSARGDTSYEQYF. This rearrangement joins TRBV20-1 to TRBJ2-7, with D possibly matching TRBD1 (6 bases). Germline V gene lookup returns CDR1 DFQATT and CDR2 SNEGSKA (reference sequence). The CDR3 contains 13 residues. V was clipped by 1 base and J by 0 bases, with 7 bases between them.

The chain carries TRBV7-2 and TRBJ1-6; no clear D. In germline, CDR1 is SGHTA, CDR2 FQGNSA. This CDR3 is built from 15 residues. Between the trimmed V and J ends, which lost 2 bases and 6 bases, there was a span of 11 bases. This CDR3 is CASSLYGLRNSPLHF. The CDR3 coding sequence is TGTGCCAGCAGCTTATATGGGTTGCGTAATTCACCCCTCCACTTT.

The chain recombines TRBV24-1 with TRBJ2-1; D is unresolved. Trimming removed 2 bases from V and 4 bases from J, with 17 bases in between. The germline gives CDR1 KGHDR, CDR2 SFDVKD. This CDR3 is built from 17 residues. The CDR3 coding sequence is TGTGCCACCAGTGATTCCCCTGGATCGCGCTATTACAATGAGCAGTTCTTC. The encoded protein is CATSDSPGSRYYNEQFF.

This clonotype has a single count. The CDR3 loop reads CASGTGARYEQYF. The CDR3 DNA is TGTGCCAGCGGGACAGGGGCGCGGTACGAGCAGTACTTC. The gene calls are TRBV12-3 or TRBV12-4 and TRBJ2-7; TRBD1 matches 10 bases. J was trimmed by 4 bases and V by 8 bases; bases with no gene match: 5. This CDR3 is 13 amino acids long.

This clonotype was counted only a few times. V gene TRBV14 combines with J gene TRBJ1-1; perhaps TRBD1 as D (6 bases). Trimming removed 2 bases at V and 3 bases at J, with 7 bases between. This CDR3 has 13 amino acids. Germline loops: CDR1 SGHDN, CDR2 FVKESK. CDR3 sequence: CASSQNRDTEAFF. The CDR3 DNA reads TGTGCCAGCAGCCAAAACAGGGACACTGAAGCTTTCTTT.

This clonotype turned up a few times. This chain joins TRBV28 and TRBJ2-3; 8 nucleotides align to TRBD2. Germline CDR1 reads MDHEN; CDR2 reads SYDVKM. V dropped 7 bases and J dropped 2; count of bases not matched to a gene: 8. This CDR3 comprises 15 residues. CDR3 coding DNA: TGTGCCAGCATCCGAGTAGCGGGGACCACAGATACGCAGTATTTT. Amino acid sequence: CASIRVAGTTDTQYF.

J is TRBJ2-1 and V is TRBV7-8, with D perhaps TRBD1 or TRBD2 (5 bases each). Germline V gene sequence: CDR1 SGHVS, CDR2 FQNEAQ. The ends were cut back, 1 base at V and 6 bases at J, with 10 bases in the middle. The CDR3 sequence is 14 residues long. In nucleotides, the CDR3 is TGTGCCAGCAGCTTAGTTGGGGGTAGCAATGAGCAGTTCTTC. Translating it yields CASSLVGGSNEQFF.

The chain links TRBV10-3 to TRBJ2-7; D is unclear. The germline V gene encodes CDR1 ENHRY and CDR2 SYGVKD. This CDR3 region has 14 residues. Between the trimmed V and J ends, which lost 3 bases and 0 bases, there was a span of 9 bases. CDR3 bases: TGTGCCATCAGTGACGGTCTCAGCTCCTACGAGCAGTACTTC. Translation gives CAISDGLSSYEQYF.

This clonotype was counted a few times. V is TRBV9 and J is TRBJ2-3, with D perhaps matching TRBD1 (5 bases). This CDR3 is built from 15 residues. The germline gives CDR1 SGDLS, CDR2 YYNGEE. V was trimmed by 0 bases and J by 2 bases, leaving 10 bases between them. The CDR3 here is CASSVGSGSTDTQYF. DNA of the CDR3: TGTGCCAGCAGCGTAGGCTCAGGGTCCACAGATACGCAGTATTTT.

The chain couples TRBV27 to TRBJ2-2, with TRBD2 matching 11 bases. V trimming: 4 bases; J trimming: 1 base; junction bases outside the gene matches: 5. This CDR3 is 17 amino acids long. CDR1 is MNHEY and CDR2 is SMNVEV in the germline V gene (reference sequence). The CDR3 nucleotides are TGTGCCAGCAGTTCCAGACTAGCGGGGCTGAACACCGGGGAGCTGTTTTTT. It specifies CASSSRLAGLNTGELFF.

This clonotype was seen only once. The CDR3, as DNA: TGTGCCTGGAGTGTATCGACTAGCACAGATACGCAGTATTTT. Protein product: CAWSVSTSTDTQYF. The chain is built from TRBV30 and TRBJ2-3, with unresolved D. Germline V gene sequence: CDR1 GTSNPN, CDR2 SVGIG (reference sequence). The CDR3 runs 14 residues. Deletions cut 0 bases from V and 0 bases from J, with 7 bases between.

This clonotype was seen only a few times. CDR3 nucleotides: TGTGCCAGCAGCGCCTCTAGCGGGGGGGCCCAAGAGACCCAGTACTTC. Protein sequence: CASSASSGGAQETQYF. This chain joins TRBV9 and TRBJ2-5, with 12 nucleotides matching TRBD2. J gave up 1 base and V 3 bases, and 4 bases lay outside the gene matches. CDR3 size: 16 residues. Germline assignment: CDR1 SGDLS and CDR2 YYNGEE. The variable domain in full, completed from reference TRBV9 and TRBJ2-5, reads DSGVTQTPKHLITATGQRVTLRCSPRSGDLSVYWYQQSLDQGLQFLIQYYNGEERAKGNILERFSAQQFPDLHSELNLSSLELGDSALYFCASSASSGGAQETQYFGPGTRLLVL.

This clonotype has more than one count but fewer than ten. The chain links TRBV6-6 to TRBJ2-5, with TRBD2 as a possible D gene (5 bases). Germline loops: CDR1 MNHNY, CDR2 SVGAGI (reference sequence). V shed 5 bases and J shed 1 base, with 23 bases lying between them. The CDR3 is made up of 18 amino acids. The CDR3, as DNA: TGTGCCAGCAGTCACCGATTGTTTGGCGAGGGCGCCCAAGAGACCCAGTACTTC. Its protein is CASSHRLFGEGAQETQYF.

This clonotype was recorded many times. V is TRBV11-2 and J is TRBJ2-2; 10 nucleotides line up with TRBD2. The CDR3 covers 16 residues. The V segment lost 8 bases and the J segment 6 bases; nucleotides outside the gene matches: 12. Germline V gene lookup returns CDR1 SGHAT and CDR2 FQNNGV. CDR3 DNA sequence: TGTGCCAGCTCCCACAGAGCGGGGGGGCGTCCCGGGGAGCTGTTTTTT. Amino acids: CASSHRAGGRPGELFF. The variable domain in full, with the rest retrieved from reference TRBV11-2 and TRBJ2-2, is EAGVAQSPRYKIIEKRQSVAFWCNPISGHATLYWYQQILGQGPKLLIQFQNNGVVDDSQLPKDRFSAERLKGVDSTLKIQPAKLEDSAVYLCASSHRAGGRPGELFFGEGSRLTVL.

The chain combines TRBV7-2 with TRBJ1-5, with D possibly TRBD1 on 5 matching bases. The length of the CDR3 is 16 residues. The V end lost 5 bases, the J end lost 3 bases, and 17 bases lay between the germline ends. The germline V gene has CDR1 SGHTA and CDR2 FQGNSA. The DNA of the CDR3 is TGTGCCAGCAGCCCCCGGGGTACGGGGACCAATCAGCCCCAGCATTTT. The encoded protein is CASSPRGTGTNQPQHF. The whole variable domain, filled in from reference TRBV7-2 and TRBJ1-5, reads GAGVSQSPSNKVTEKGKDVELRCDPISGHTALYWYRQSLGQGLEFLIYFQGNSAPDKSGLPSDRFSAERTGGSVSTLTIQRTQQEDSAVYLCASSPRGTGTNQPQHFGDGTRLSIL.

The chain employs TRBV7-2 and TRBJ1-2; a possible D gene is TRBD1 (6 bases). The CDR3 covers 18 residues. The V and J ends lost 4 bases and 4 bases respectively, with 25 bases between them. In germline, CDR1 is SGHTA, CDR2 FQGNSA. In DNA form, the CDR3 reads TGTGCCAGCAGCTCCCGAGGGGGGACCGGAACGGTGGGCTATGGCTACACCTTC. It yields the protein CASSSRGGTGTVGYGYTF.

The chain links TRBV4-3 to TRBJ2-7; D is undetermined. Germline CDR1 LGHNA, CDR2 YSLEER. The CDR3 is 14 amino acids. Deletions cut 0 bases from V and 7 bases from J, with 13 bases between. CDR3 nucleotides: TGCGCCAGCAGCCAAGATGAAACCCCGGAAGAGCAGTACTTC. Translation gives CASSQDETPEEQYF.

This clonotype was seen only a few times. This chain uses TRBV5-1 with TRBJ2-7; weak D call: TRBD1 (5 bases). This CDR3 region has 15 residues. The V end was cut by 4 bases, the J end by 0 bases, with 14 bases between. Germline V lookup: CDR1 SGHRS, CDR2 YFSETQ. In DNA, the CDR3 is TGCGCCAGCAGCCCTACGGCAGGGAACTCCTACGAGCAGTACTTC. Protein: CASSPTAGNSYEQYF.

This clonotype has a handful of counts. The chain employs TRBV4-2 and TRBJ2-5; 15 bases line up with TRBD2. The junction had 1 base not matched to a gene; V was cut back by 0 bases and J by 2 bases. Germline CDR1 reads LGHNA; CDR2 reads YNFKEQ. This CDR3 has 17 residues. The CDR3 coding sequence is TGTGCCAGCAGCCAAGATGGGACTAGCGGGGGGCAAGAGACCCAGTACTTC. Its protein product is CASSQDGTSGGQETQYF.

V is TRBV4-1 and J is TRBJ1-2; possibly TRBD1 for D (6 bases). V was trimmed by 2 bases and J by 3 bases, leaving 10 bases between them. Germline CDR1 is MGHRA and CDR2 is YSYEKL. CDR3 size: 14 residues. CDR3 sequence (DNA): TGCGCCAGCAGCCAAAACAGGGTCGACTATGGCTACACCTTC. Translating gives CASSQNRVDYGYTF.

This clonotype was recorded a few times. The chain recombines TRBV6-5 with TRBJ1-1; D ambiguous. V dropped 5 bases and J dropped 0 bases, with 13 bases sitting between them. CDR3 length: 15 residues. The germline gives CDR1 MNHEY, CDR2 SVGAGI. Written as DNA, the CDR3 is TGTGCCAGCAGTAGACATGGAACAATGAACACTGAAGCTTTCTTT. Protein product: CASSRHGTMNTEAFF.

This clonotype was detected only a few times. The chain uses TRBV4-3 and TRBJ2-5; no reliable D call. The CDR3 is 14 amino acids. Trimming shortened V by 0 bases and J by 2 bases, and 7 bases separated the two germline ends. Germline V gives CDR1 LGHNA, CDR2 YSLEER. The DNA for the CDR3 is TGCGCCAGCAGCCAAGAATACGGGCAAGAGACCCAGTACTTC. Residues: CASSQEYGQETQYF.